A single sample is the source of the 16 T cell receptor beta chains below, sequenced in a study of T cell changes during pregnancy in multiple sclerosis. The protocol was immunoSEQ multiplex PCR, while the TCRdb copy is restricted to in-frame clones and leaves out a portion. The data contain about 58,000 clones, about 89% of them seen just once; the ten biggest clones take up roughly 0.48%. The sample consisted of CD4+ T cells from peripheral blood mononuclear cells, taken after pregnancy. Receptors were obtained from a female donor in good health, enrolled as a control in a pregnancy study.

This clone has just one count. This chain joins TRBV11-3 and TRBJ2-2; a possible D gene is TRBD2 (6 bases). Germline CDR1 is SGHNT and CDR2 is YENEEA. The CDR3 extends over 16 amino acids. V was clipped by 5 bases and J by 5 bases, with 18 bases between them. The CDR3 region has the DNA TGTGCCAGCAGCGAGGGGACTCCCGAAAGAACCGGGGAGCTGTTTTTT. This encodes CASSEGTPERTGELFF.

The chain links TRBV13 to TRBJ1-6; 8 nucleotides line up with TRBD1. This CDR3 has 16 residues. Germline-derived CDR1 and CDR2 are PRHDT and FYEKMQ (reference sequence). Trimming cost V 3 bases and J 5 bases; bases outside gene matches: 6. The CDR3 bases are TGTGCCAGCAGCTTGACAGGGGCAAAGGATAATTCACCCCTCCACTTT. Protein: CASSLTGAKDNSPLHF.

This chain joins TRBV15 and TRBJ2-5, with TRBD1 identical over 9 bases. V gave up 4 bases and J gave up 2 bases; unmatched junction bases: 2. The CDR3 runs 14 residues. CDR1 is LNHNV, CDR2 YYDKDF, per germline (reference sequence). The DNA for the CDR3 is TGTGCCACCAGCAAAGGACAGGGGCAAGAGACCCAGTACTTC. This codes for CATSKGQGQETQYF.

The chain combines TRBV4-3 with TRBJ1-4, with a tentative D call TRBD1 (6 bases). Trimming removed 0 bases from V and 8 bases from J, with 22 bases in between. Germline assignment: CDR1 LGHNA and CDR2 YSLEER. The CDR3 loop spans 18 amino acids. CDR3 in DNA: TGCGCCAGCAGCCAAGATGGGGCAGGGGCCGATTTGTTCGAAAAACTGTTTTTT. The encoded protein is CASSQDGAGADLFEKLFF.

V gene TRBV7-2 combines with J gene TRBJ2-1, with a possible D match to TRBD2 (5 bases). This CDR3 has 13 amino acids. V shed 1 base and J shed 6 bases, with 7 bases lying between them. Germline loops: CDR1 SGHTA, CDR2 FQGNSA. CDR3 sequence: CASSLVRANEQFF. CDR3 bases: TGTGCCAGCAGCTTAGTGAGGGCCAATGAGCAGTTCTTC.

The chain employs TRBV6-6 and TRBJ1-5; a weak D match, TRBD1 (5 bases). The CDR3 extends over 16 amino acids. The V end lost 7 bases, the J end lost 5 bases, and 21 bases lay between the germline ends. From germline, CDR1 is MNHNY and CDR2 SVGAGI (reference sequence). The CDR3 DNA is TGTGCCAGCACCCAGAGGGATAAGGGAGGGGATCAGCCCCAGCATTTT. Its protein product is CASTQRDKGGDQPQHF.

V is TRBV5-8 and J is TRBJ2-7; maybe TRBD1 (6 bases). V was shortened by 4 bases and J by 2 bases, with 16 bases between the two germline ends. Germline V gives CDR1 SGHTS, CDR2 YDEGEE. CDR3 length equals 15 residues. The DNA of the CDR3 is TGTGCCAGCAGCGTGACAGGAACCCTCACCTACGAGCAGTACTTC. As protein: CASSVTGTLTYEQYF.

The gene calls are TRBV5-1 and TRBJ2-3; tentatively, D is TRBD1 (5 bases). The germline CDR1 and CDR2 sequences are SGHRS and YFSETQ. The CDR3 extends over 14 amino acids. V was trimmed by 0 bases and J by 4 bases, leaving 9 bases between them. Written as DNA, the CDR3 is TGCGCCAGCAGCTTGGTCGCAGGGTCAGATACGCAGTATTTT. Translating gives CASSLVAGSDTQYF. Full variable domain (rest looked up from reference TRBV5-1 and TRBJ2-3): KAGVTQTPRYLIKTRGQQVTLSCSPISGHRSVSWYQQTPGQGLQFLFEYFSETQRNKGNFPGRFSGRQFSNSRSEMNVSTLELGDSALYLCASSLVAGSDTQYFGPGTRLTVL.

This chain uses TRBV30 with TRBJ1-2, with TRBD1 identical over 10 bases. The V gene's germline CDR1 is GTSNPN and CDR2 SVGIG (reference sequence). The CDR3 length is 13 residues. V trimming: 4 bases; J trimming: 5 bases; junction bases outside the gene matches: 4. CDR3 sequence: CAWIGQGGYGYTF. The CDR3 bases are TGTGCCTGGATCGGACAGGGGGGGTATGGCTACACCTTC. The full variable domain, in which reference TRBV30 and TRBJ1-2 provide the parts outside the CDR3, is SQTIHQWPATLVQPVGSPLSLECTVEGTSNPNLYWYRQAAGRGLQLLFYSVGIGQISSEVPQNLSASRPQDRQFILSSKKLLLSDSGFYLCAWIGQGGYGYTFGSGTRLTVV.

The chain combines TRBV6-5 with TRBJ1-2, with a tentative D call TRBD1 (6 bases). Trimming left V 6 bases short and J 0 bases short, with 14 bases between. The germline V gene has CDR1 MNHEY and CDR2 SVGAGI. This CDR3 region has 15 residues. This CDR3 is CASSRGQLANYGYTF. The CDR3, as DNA: TGTGCCAGCAGCCGCGGACAGCTAGCTAACTATGGCTACACCTTC.

This chain links TRBV30 with TRBJ1-2; TRBD1 aligns across 7 bases. This CDR3 spans 16 amino acids. The V and J ends lost 1 base and 5 bases, in that order; junction bases with no gene match: 13. CDR1 is GTSNPN and CDR2 is SVGIG in the germline V gene (reference sequence). The CDR3 is CAWSAGAYRGVYGYTF. CDR3 nucleotide sequence: TGTGCCTGGAGTGCGGGGGCTTACAGGGGTGTTTATGGCTACACCTTC. Full variable domain (rest looked up from reference TRBV30 and TRBJ1-2): SQTIHQWPATLVQPVGSPLSLECTVEGTSNPNLYWYRQAAGRGLQLLFYSVGIGQISSEVPQNLSASRPQDRQFILSSKKLLLSDSGFYLCAWSAGAYRGVYGYTFGSGTRLTVV.

The CDR3 protein is CASSPRQDLVYEQYF. The DNA of the CDR3 is TGTGCCAGTAGCCCACGACAGGACCTCGTTTACGAGCAGTACTTC. The V and J genes are TRBV19 and TRBJ2-7; a possible D gene is TRBD1 (6 bases). The CDR3 is made up of 15 amino acids. CDR1 and CDR2 (germline): LNHDA, SQIVND (reference sequence). V was cut by 6 bases and J by 4 bases, with 19 bases left in between. Looking up the rest from reference TRBV19 and TRBJ2-7 gives the full variable domain: DGGITQSPKYLFRKEGQNVTLSCEQNLNHDAMYWYRQDPGQGLRLIYYSQIVNDFQKGDIAEGYSVSREKKESFPLTVTSAQKNPTAFYLCASSPRQDLVYEQYFGPGTRLTVT.

The J gene is TRBJ1-1, the V gene TRBV4-3; D might be TRBD1 (5 bases). The germline V gene encodes CDR1 LGHNA and CDR2 YSLEER. Trimming took off 3 bases at V and 7 bases at J, with 12 bases between the two ends. The CDR3 loop spans 13 amino acids. The CDR3: CASSQDMHREAFF. For the CDR3, the DNA is TGCGCCAGCAGCCAGGACATGCACCGTGAAGCTTTCTTT.

This clone was detected only a few times. The chain couples TRBV27 to TRBJ1-5, with D perhaps TRBD1 (5 bases). The CDR3 contains 17 residues. Looked up from germline, CDR1 is MNHEY and CDR2 is SMNVEV (reference sequence). V lost 3 bases, J lost 2 bases, and 17 bases lay in between. The CDR3, as DNA: TGTGCCAGCAGTTTCATCCTCAGGGAAGAGGGCAATCAGCCCCAGCATTTT. Translating gives CASSFILREEGNQPQHF.

The chain has TRBV6-6 and TRBJ1-1, with D tentatively TRBD1 (6 bases). Germline loops: CDR1 MNHNY, CDR2 SVGAGI (reference sequence). The CDR3 is 15 amino acids. Trimming removed 6 bases at V and 2 bases at J, with 16 bases between. The chain's CDR3 is CASRMTGGGNTEAFF. DNA for the CDR3: TGTGCCAGCAGGATGACAGGTGGGGGTAACACTGAAGCTTTCTTT.

CDR3 protein: CASSEGHTQYF. CDR3 nucleotide sequence: TGTGCCAGCAGTGAAGGGCACACGCAGTATTTT. The rearrangement uses TRBV6-1 and TRBJ2-3, with unresolved D. In germline, CDR1 is MNHNS, CDR2 SASEGT. V was cut by 1 base and J by 9 bases, with 5 bases left in between. The CDR3 extends over 11 amino acids.